This T cell receptor beta chain was retrieved from a study of T-cell reconstitution after alpha-beta-depleted transplantation in children. Using unique molecular identifiers, the investigators prepared the TCRbeta library. TCRdb fed the PCR reads into MiXCR, producing one record per CDR3 protein. Found here are over 550,000 distinct CDR3 sequences, roughly 10% of them singletons; the top ten hold about 4.2%. This clonotype originated in a human donor who donated a stem cell graft to a child with acute myeloid leukemia. Sequences were derived from PBMCs from the stem cell graft donor, sampled from the stem cell graft.

The CDR3 DNA follows: TGTGCCAGCAGGGGACGAGGCGGGCCTAGGAGCACAGATACGCAGTATTTT. Translation: CASRGRGGPRSTDTQYF. The chain joins TRBV7-2 to TRBJ2-3; D is perhaps TRBD1 or TRBD2 (5 bases each). V gave up 6 bases and J gave up 0 bases, with 19 bases separating them. The CDR3 spans 17 residues. Germline assignment: CDR1 SGHTA and CDR2 FQGNSA.